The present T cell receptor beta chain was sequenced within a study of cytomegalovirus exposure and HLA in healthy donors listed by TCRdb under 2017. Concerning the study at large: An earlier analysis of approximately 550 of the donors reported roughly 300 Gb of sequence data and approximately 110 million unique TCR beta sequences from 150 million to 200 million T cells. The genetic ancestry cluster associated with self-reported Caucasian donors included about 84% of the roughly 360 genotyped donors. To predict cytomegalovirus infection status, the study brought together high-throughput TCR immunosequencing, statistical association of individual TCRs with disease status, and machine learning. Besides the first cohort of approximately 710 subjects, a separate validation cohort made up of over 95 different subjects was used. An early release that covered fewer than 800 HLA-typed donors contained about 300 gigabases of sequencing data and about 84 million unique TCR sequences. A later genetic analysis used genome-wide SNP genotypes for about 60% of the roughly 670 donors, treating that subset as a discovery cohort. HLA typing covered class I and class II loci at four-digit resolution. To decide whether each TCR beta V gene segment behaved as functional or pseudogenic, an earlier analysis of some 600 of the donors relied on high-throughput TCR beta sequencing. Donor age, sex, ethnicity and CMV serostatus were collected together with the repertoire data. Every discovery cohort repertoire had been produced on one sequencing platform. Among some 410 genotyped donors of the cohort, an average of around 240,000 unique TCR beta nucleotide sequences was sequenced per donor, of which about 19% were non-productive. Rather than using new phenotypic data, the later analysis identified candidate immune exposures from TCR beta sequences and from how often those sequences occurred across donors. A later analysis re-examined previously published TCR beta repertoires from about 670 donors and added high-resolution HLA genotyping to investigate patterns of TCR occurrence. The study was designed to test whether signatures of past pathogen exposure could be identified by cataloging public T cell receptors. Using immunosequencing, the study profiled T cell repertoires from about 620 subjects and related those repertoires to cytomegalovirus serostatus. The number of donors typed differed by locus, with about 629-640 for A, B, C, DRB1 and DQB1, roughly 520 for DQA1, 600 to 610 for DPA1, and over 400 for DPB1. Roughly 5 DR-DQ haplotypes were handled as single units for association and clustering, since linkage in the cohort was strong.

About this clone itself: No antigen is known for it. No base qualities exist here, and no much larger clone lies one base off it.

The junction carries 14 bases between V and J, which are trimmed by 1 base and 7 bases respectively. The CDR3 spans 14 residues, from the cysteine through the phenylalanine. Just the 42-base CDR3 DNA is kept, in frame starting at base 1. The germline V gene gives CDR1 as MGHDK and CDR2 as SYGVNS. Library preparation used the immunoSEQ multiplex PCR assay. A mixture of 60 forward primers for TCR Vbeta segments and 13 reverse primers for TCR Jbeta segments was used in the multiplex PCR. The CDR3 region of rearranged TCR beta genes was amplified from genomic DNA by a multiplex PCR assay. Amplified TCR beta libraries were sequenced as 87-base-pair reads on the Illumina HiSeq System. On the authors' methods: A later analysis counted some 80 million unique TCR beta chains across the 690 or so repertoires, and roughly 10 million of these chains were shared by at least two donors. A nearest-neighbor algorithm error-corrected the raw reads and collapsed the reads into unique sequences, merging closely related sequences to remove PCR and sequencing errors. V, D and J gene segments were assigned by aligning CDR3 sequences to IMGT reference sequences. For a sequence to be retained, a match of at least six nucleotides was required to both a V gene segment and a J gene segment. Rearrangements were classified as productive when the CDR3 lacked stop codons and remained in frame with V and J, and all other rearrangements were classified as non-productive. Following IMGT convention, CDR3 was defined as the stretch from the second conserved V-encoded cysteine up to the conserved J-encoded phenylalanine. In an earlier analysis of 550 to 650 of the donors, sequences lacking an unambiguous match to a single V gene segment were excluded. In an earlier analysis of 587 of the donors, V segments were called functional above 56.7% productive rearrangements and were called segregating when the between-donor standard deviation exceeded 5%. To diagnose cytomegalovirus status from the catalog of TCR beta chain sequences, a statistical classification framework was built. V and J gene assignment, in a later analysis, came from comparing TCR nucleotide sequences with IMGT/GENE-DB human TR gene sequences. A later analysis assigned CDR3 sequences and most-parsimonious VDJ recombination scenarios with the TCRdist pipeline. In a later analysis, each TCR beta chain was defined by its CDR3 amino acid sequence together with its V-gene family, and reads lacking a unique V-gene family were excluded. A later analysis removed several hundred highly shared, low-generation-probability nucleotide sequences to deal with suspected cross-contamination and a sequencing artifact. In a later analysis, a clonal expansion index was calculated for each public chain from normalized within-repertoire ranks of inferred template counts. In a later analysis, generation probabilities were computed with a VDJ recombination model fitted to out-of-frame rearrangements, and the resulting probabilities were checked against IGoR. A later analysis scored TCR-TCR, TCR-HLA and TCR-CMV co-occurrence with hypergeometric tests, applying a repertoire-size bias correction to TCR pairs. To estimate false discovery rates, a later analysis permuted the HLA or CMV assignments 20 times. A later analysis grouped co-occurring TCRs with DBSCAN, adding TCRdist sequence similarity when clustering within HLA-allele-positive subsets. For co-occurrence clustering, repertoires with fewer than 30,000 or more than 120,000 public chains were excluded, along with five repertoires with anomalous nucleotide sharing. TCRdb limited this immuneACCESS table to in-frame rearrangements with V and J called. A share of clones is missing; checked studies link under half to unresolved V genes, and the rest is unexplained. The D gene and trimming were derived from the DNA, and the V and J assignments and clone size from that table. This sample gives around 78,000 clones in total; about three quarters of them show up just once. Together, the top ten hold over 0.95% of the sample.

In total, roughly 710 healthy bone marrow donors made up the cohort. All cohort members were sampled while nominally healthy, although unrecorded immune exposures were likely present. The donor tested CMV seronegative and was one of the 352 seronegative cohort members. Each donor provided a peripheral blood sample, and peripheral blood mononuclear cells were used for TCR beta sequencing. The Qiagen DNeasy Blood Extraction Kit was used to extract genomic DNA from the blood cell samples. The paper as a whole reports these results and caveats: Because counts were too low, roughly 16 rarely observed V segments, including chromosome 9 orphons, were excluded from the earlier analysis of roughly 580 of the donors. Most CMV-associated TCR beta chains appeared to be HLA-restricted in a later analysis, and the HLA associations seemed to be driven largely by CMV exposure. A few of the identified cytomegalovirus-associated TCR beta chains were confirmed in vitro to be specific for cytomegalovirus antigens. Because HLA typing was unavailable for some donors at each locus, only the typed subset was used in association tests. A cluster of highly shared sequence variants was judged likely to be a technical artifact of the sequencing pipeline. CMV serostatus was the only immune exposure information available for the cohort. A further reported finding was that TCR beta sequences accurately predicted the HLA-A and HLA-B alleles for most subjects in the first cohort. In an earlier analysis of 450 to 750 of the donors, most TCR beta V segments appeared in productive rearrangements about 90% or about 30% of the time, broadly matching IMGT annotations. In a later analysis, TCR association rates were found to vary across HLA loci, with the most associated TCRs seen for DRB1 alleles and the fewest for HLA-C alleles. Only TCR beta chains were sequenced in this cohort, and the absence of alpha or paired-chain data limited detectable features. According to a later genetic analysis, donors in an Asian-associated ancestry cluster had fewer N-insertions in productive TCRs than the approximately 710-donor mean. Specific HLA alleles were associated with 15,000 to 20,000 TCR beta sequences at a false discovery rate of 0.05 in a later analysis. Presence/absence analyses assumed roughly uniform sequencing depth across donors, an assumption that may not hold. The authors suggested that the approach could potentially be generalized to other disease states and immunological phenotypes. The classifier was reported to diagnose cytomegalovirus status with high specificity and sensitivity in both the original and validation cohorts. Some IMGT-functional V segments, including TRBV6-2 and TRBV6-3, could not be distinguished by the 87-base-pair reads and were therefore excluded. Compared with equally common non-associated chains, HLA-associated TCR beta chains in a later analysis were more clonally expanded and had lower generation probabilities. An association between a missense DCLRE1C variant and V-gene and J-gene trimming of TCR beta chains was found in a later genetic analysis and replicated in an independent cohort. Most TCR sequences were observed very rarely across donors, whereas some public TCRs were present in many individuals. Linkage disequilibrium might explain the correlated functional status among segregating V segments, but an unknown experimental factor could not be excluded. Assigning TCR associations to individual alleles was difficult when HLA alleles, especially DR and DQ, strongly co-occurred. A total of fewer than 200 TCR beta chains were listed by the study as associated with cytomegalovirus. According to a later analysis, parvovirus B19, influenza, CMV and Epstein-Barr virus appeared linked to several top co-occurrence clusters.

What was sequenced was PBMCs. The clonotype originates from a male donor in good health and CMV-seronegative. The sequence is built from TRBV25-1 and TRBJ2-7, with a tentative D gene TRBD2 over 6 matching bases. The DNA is TGTGCCAGCAGTGAATCGGGGGATTCGGGAGAGCAGTACTTC. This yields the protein CASSESGDSGEQYF.